The present T cell receptor (beta chain) was sequenced within a study of PD-1 blockade in classical Hodgkin lymphoma. Notes on the study in general: Healthy donors were reported to have higher baseline TCR diversity than newly diagnosed patients. Prior therapy or disease activity may underlie the repertoire differences, whose causes remain undefined. CD4+ but not CD8+ TCR diversity rose significantly by C4D1.

With regard to this clone: Its specificity is not known.

Only in-frame clones appear in the TCRdb table, and some are missing; sequencing was by immunoSEQ multiplex PCR. The sample includes just over 60,000 clones, about 91% of them seen just once. Trimming pared 4 bases from V and 3 bases from J, leaving 19 bases between. The CDR3 is 16 amino acids. CDR1 and CDR2 (germline): SGHNT, YENEEA. There was relapse after autologous stem cell transplantation in every patient, and there was variation in brentuximab vedotin exposure. Best responses included complete response and partial response; otherwise, the best response was progressive disease. The chain links TRBV11-3 to TRBJ2-7; no definite D call. Sequences were derived from peripheral blood mononuclear cells (PBMCs), sampled at baseline. This clonotype was sampled from a human donor with classical Hodgkin lymphoma. The CDR3 here is CASSSSYGVGGYEQYF. As DNA, the CDR3 is TGTGCCAGCAGCTCTAGTTATGGGGTGGGCGGCTACGAGCAGTACTTC.